Following are 22 T cell receptor beta chains from one sample sequenced in a study of cytomegalovirus exposure and HLA in healthy donors. In the PCR, 60 Vbeta and 13 Jbeta primers were used. This table comes from immunoSEQ multiplex PCR, and its TCRdb copy is limited to in-frame clones, with some not included. The table records 100,000 to 150,000 clones, over 9.5% of them present only once. The sequencing sample was made of PBMCs. The origin of the receptors is a woman aged 18-29 years in good health and CMV-seropositive.

The chain employs TRBV7-3 and TRBJ2-3; 12 positions agree with TRBD2. The CDR3 sequence is 22 residues long. V gave up 5 bases and J gave up 3 bases; unmatched junction bases: 24. In germline, CDR1 is SGHTA, CDR2 FQGTGA. CDR3 nucleotide sequence: TGTGCCAGCAGCGCCTACATGGGACTAGCGGGCCCTGAGGGGAGGAGAACAGATACGCAGTATTTT. Amino acids: CASSAYMGLAGPEGRRTDTQYF.

As for this clone: The same CDR3 can be traced to other DNA sequences in this sample. The rearrangement uses TRBV4-1 and TRBJ2-7; 10 nucleotides line up with TRBD1. CDR1 is MGHRA and CDR2 is YSYEKL in the germline V gene. Germline trimming cut 0 bases from V and 4 bases from J; bases unmatched to any gene: 3. This CDR3 comprises 15 residues. The CDR3 DNA reads TGCGCCAGCAGCCAAGAGAGGGACAGGGGTTACGAGCAGTACTTC. As protein: CASSQERDRGYEQYF.

The chain couples TRBV9 to TRBJ2-5; 8 positions match TRBD2. The CDR3 contains 14 residues. Germline-derived CDR1 and CDR2 are SGDLS and YYNGEE. The V and J ends lost 4 bases and 5 bases, in that order; junction bases with no gene match: 7. Written as DNA, the CDR3 is TGTGCCAGCAGCCCGTCGGGAGGGCCGGAGACCCAGTACTTC. Encoded protein: CASSPSGGPETQYF.

The chain couples TRBV29-1 to TRBJ2-7; 11 bases match TRBD2. The germline V gene encodes CDR1 SQVTM and CDR2 ANQGSEA. This CDR3 contains 15 residues. J was trimmed by 4 bases and V by 4 bases; bases with no gene match: 9. The CDR3 DNA reads TGCAGCGTTGCTAGCGGGAGGCAACGAGCGTACGAGCAGTACTTC. Its translation: CSVASGRQRAYEQYF.

Here the CDR3 reads CASNLSGGGGYTF. CDR3 bases: TGTGCCAGCAACCTATCGGGAGGGGGTGGCTACACCTTC. The rearrangement links TRBV28 to TRBJ1-2; a weak D match, TRBD1 (6 bases). V was trimmed by 7 bases and J by 7 bases, leaving 16 bases between them. CDR1 and CDR2 from the germline V gene are MDHEN and SYDVKM. CDR3 length equals 13 residues.

The chain joins TRBV2 to TRBJ1-5, with 8 bases matching TRBD1. Per the germline V gene, CDR1 is SNHLY and CDR2 is FYNNEI. The CDR3 covers 16 residues. Trimming cost V 6 bases and J 0 bases; bases outside gene matches: 7. The CDR3 spells CASSRDRQGSNQPQHF. DNA for the CDR3: TGTGCCAGCAGCCGGGACAGGCAGGGTAGCAATCAGCCCCAGCATTTT. Together with reference TRBV2 and TRBJ1-5, the CDR3 gives the full variable domain: EPEVTQTPSHQVTQMGQEVILRCVPISNHLYFYWYRQILGQKVEFLVSFYNNEISEKSEIFDDQFSVERPDGSNFTLKIRSTKLEDSAMYFCASSRDRQGSNQPQHFGDGTRLSIL.

This clone was observed many times. The rearrangement joins TRBV6-6 to TRBJ2-1; 7 nucleotides align to TRBD2. CDR3 size: 15 residues. Looked up from germline, CDR1 is MNHNY and CDR2 is SVGAGI (reference sequence). The ends lost 6 bases at V and 3 bases at J; junction bases unmatched: 8. The chain's CDR3 is CASSRTSDLYNEQFF. The CDR3 coding sequence is TGTGCCAGCAGCCGCACTAGCGACCTCTACAATGAGCAGTTCTTC.

Only a few counts were recorded for this clone. The chain carries TRBV27 and TRBJ2-1, with D possibly TRBD2 on 6 matching bases. This CDR3 region has 15 residues. Trimming left V 0 bases short and J 9 bases short, with 15 bases between. The V gene's germline CDR1 is MNHEY and CDR2 SMNVEV (reference sequence). The CDR3 loop reads CASSLSVTSPREQFF. The CDR3 bases are TGTGCCAGCAGTTTATCAGTGACTAGTCCGCGTGAGCAGTTCTTC.

This clone came up a few times. This chain joins TRBV5-1 and TRBJ2-1; 7 bases line up with TRBD2. CDR1 is SGHRS, CDR2 YFSETQ, per germline. With 5 bases clipped from V and 0 bases from J, the junction kept 8 bases outside the gene matches. The CDR3 is 16 residues long. The DNA for the CDR3 is TGCGCCAGCAGTTTTTTGGGCGGGAGCTCCTACAATGAGCAGTTCTTC. This translates into CASSFLGGSSYNEQFF.

This clone was observed a handful of times. The rearrangement joins TRBV5-8 to TRBJ2-1; 7 bases match TRBD1. J was trimmed by 5 bases and V by 2 bases; bases with no gene match: 4. Germline V gives CDR1 SGHTS, CDR2 YDEGEE. The CDR3 consists of 14 residues. CDR3 sequence (DNA): TGTGCCAGCAGCTTAGAGGGGGCCGACAATGAGCAGTTCTTC. Its protein product is CASSLEGADNEQFF.

The V call is TRBV5-1, the J call TRBJ1-3; 7 positions match TRBD1. J was trimmed by 0 bases and V by 3 bases; bases with no gene match: 6. The CDR3 is 16 amino acids. Germline CDR1 and CDR2: SGHRS and YFSETQ. Written as DNA, the CDR3 is TGCGCCAGCAGCTCCCGGGACAGCAGCTCTGGAAACACCATATATTTT. Its protein is CASSSRDSSSGNTIYF.

This clone was recorded a few times. This rearrangement joins TRBV27 to TRBJ2-1; D is possibly TRBD2 (5 bases). The CDR3 has 14 residues. Germline-derived CDR1 and CDR2 are MNHEY and SMNVEV (reference sequence). V lost 4 bases and J lost 2, with 9 bases in between. CDR3 bases: TGTGCCAGCAGTTCTGAGGGAGCCTACAATGAGCAGTTCTTC. It specifies CASSSEGAYNEQFF.

The chain recombines TRBV4-2 with TRBJ2-1; 14 bases line up with TRBD2. The CDR3 runs 23 residues. The J segment lost 0 bases and the V segment lost 4 bases, leaving 20 bases of the junction unmatched. Germline loops: CDR1 LGHNA, CDR2 YNFKEQ. In DNA form, the CDR3 reads TGTGCCAGCAGCCGACCGGGACTAGCGGGAGTAGAGGCTCCACTGAGCTCCTACAATGAGCAGTTCTTC. Amino acid sequence: CASSRPGLAGVEAPLSSYNEQFF.

This clone was observed a few times. The V gene is TRBV6-1, the J gene TRBJ1-1; TRBD1 is a possible D gene (5 bases). CDR1 is MNHNS and CDR2 is SASEGT in the germline V gene. Trimming took 3 bases from V and 3 from J, leaving 17 bases between them. The CDR3 spans 16 residues. CDR3 nucleotides: TGTGCCAGCAGTGAGAATTATAGGAAAGGGGACACTGAAGCTTTCTTT. Translation gives CASSENYRKGDTEAFF.

This clone has only a few counts. This sample also contains other DNA sequences that code for the same CDR3. The rearrangement uses TRBV5-6 and TRBJ2-7; tentatively, D is TRBD2 (6 bases). Trimming removed 2 bases at V and 2 bases at J, with 14 bases between. Germline CDR1 is SGHDT and CDR2 is YYEEEE. There are 15 residues in the CDR3. CDR3 nucleotide sequence: TGTGCCAGCAGCTTATACGGGAGAATTACCTACGAGCAGTACTTC. Protein: CASSLYGRITYEQYF. The full variable domain, its missing parts supplied by reference TRBV5-6 and TRBJ2-7, is DAGVTQSPTHLIKTRGQQVTLRCSPKSGHDTVSWYQQALGQGPQFIFQYYEEEERQRGNFPDRFSGHQFPNYSSELNVNALLLGDSALYLCASSLYGRITYEQYFGPGTRLTVT.

The CDR3 loop is CASSLVSANTGELFF. CDR3 bases: TGTGCCAGCAGCTTAGTTTCCGCGAACACCGGGGAGCTGTTTTTT. V is TRBV11-3 and J is TRBJ2-2; D unclear. Germline lookup yields CDR1 SGHNT and CDR2 YENEEA. Between the trimmed V and J ends, which lost 1 base and 0 bases, there was a span of 6 bases. The CDR3 has 15 residues.

This clone was observed a handful of times. Germline is not matched at one junction end, which may reflect a read error. The rearrangement uses TRBV7-7 and TRBJ1-1; D is uncertain. Looked up from germline, CDR1 is SSHAT and CDR2 is FNYEAQ (reference sequence). The CDR3 contains 14 residues. The CDR3 nucleotides are TGTGCTAGCAGCTTAGAGGAGATCTACACTGAAGCTTTCTTT. As protein: CASSLEEIYTEAFF.

This clone has a handful of counts. The rearrangement uses TRBV30 and TRBJ2-7, with TRBD2 identical over 8 bases. CDR1 is GTSNPN, CDR2 SVGIG, per germline (reference sequence). The V segment lost 4 bases and the J segment 9 bases; nucleotides outside the gene matches: 5. There are 11 residues in the CDR3. The CDR3 is CAWTGLAGQYF. The DNA for the CDR3 is TGTGCCTGGACTGGGCTAGCGGGGCAGTACTTC.

The sample holds a few counts of this clone. The chain combines TRBV18 with TRBJ2-4; D may be TRBD2 (7 bases). The CDR3 consists of 14 residues. Deletions cut 3 bases from V and 7 bases from J, with 13 bases between. Germline CDR1 and CDR2: KGHSH and LQKENI. In nucleotides, the CDR3 is TGTGCCAGCTCACCCTCGGGGGGCCCCAACATTCAGTACTTC. Amino acids: CASSPSGGPNIQYF. The complete variable domain, with remaining parts taken from reference TRBV18 and TRBJ2-4, reads NAGVMQNPRHLVRRRGQEARLRCSPMKGHSHVYWYRQLPEEGLKFMVYLQKENIIDESGMPKERFSAEFPKEGPSILRIQQVVRGDSAAYFCASSPSGGPNIQYFGAGTRLSVL.

This clone was counted only a few times. The rearrangement links TRBV7-9 to TRBJ2-3, with a weak D call TRBD1 (5 bases). CDR1 and CDR2 (germline): SEHNR, FQNEAQ (reference sequence). V lost 7 bases, J lost 6 bases, and 14 bases lay in between. The CDR3 loop spans 13 amino acids. CDR3 nucleotide sequence: TGTGCCAGCATCCCAGGGTCGTCGGATACGCAGTATTTT. Translation: CASIPGSSDTQYF.

There are a few counts of this clone. The V gene is TRBV6-6, the J gene TRBJ1-2, with TRBD1 as a possible D gene (6 bases). Germline lookup yields CDR1 MNHNY and CDR2 SVGAGI (reference sequence). Trimming took 3 bases from V and 6 from J, leaving 14 bases between them. This CDR3 spans 14 amino acids. For the CDR3, the DNA is TGTGCCAGCAGTTATGGGCCAGGGGAAAATGGCTACACCTTC. It translates to CASSYGPGENGYTF.

CDR3 sequence reads: CASSVGLAGGINEQFF. CDR3 nucleotides: TGTGCCAGCAGCGTAGGACTAGCGGGAGGGATCAATGAGCAGTTCTTC. This sequence joins TRBV9 and TRBJ2-1; 14 nucleotides match TRBD2. The CDR3 loop spans 16 amino acids. J lost 6 bases, V lost 0 bases, and 2 bases had no gene match. From germline, CDR1 is SGDLS and CDR2 YYNGEE. Complete variable domain (other parts from reference TRBV9 and TRBJ2-1): DSGVTQTPKHLITATGQRVTLRCSPRSGDLSVYWYQQSLDQGLQFLIQYYNGEERAKGNILERFSAQQFPDLHSELNLSSLELGDSALYFCASSVGLAGGINEQFFGPGTRLTVL.